The 16 T cell receptor beta chains presented below share a single source sample, sequenced in a study of cytomegalovirus exposure and HLA in healthy donors. In the PCR, 60 Vbeta and 13 Jbeta primers were used. Assay: immunoSEQ multiplex PCR; the TCRdb copy retains only in-frame clones and omits some. The sample comprises 100,000 to 150,000 clones, 80% to 90% of which are singletons, and 5.5% to 7% rests with the top ten. The sample taken for sequencing was PBMCs. Receptor source: a woman aged 40 to 50 in good health and CMV-seropositive.

The chain is built from TRBV9 and TRBJ2-3; 8 nucleotides align to TRBD2. Germline V CDR1 and CDR2: SGDLS, YYNGEE. The CDR3 extends over 15 amino acids. V lost 3 bases to trimming and J lost 1 base; unmatched junction nucleotides: 4. The CDR3 DNA reads as TGTGCCAGCAGCGGGACGACTAGCGGCACAGATACGCAGTATTTT. This codes for CASSGTTSGTDTQYF. The complete variable domain, with remaining parts taken from reference TRBV9 and TRBJ2-3, reads DSGVTQTPKHLITATGQRVTLRCSPRSGDLSVYWYQQSLDQGLQFLIQYYNGEERAKGNILERFSAQQFPDLHSELNLSSLELGDSALYFCASSGTTSGTDTQYFGPGTRLTVL.

This sequence joins TRBV6-5 and TRBJ1-4; no firm D call. V lost 0 bases and J 8 bases, leaving 16 bases between the germline ends. From germline, CDR1 is MNHEY and CDR2 SVGAGI. CDR3 size: 16 residues. The CDR3 sequence: CASSYSMVVNWEKLFF. The CDR3 nucleotides read TGTGCCAGCAGTTACTCGATGGTTGTTAACTGGGAAAAACTGTTTTTT.

The chain links TRBV28 to TRBJ1-5; perhaps TRBD1 as D (6 bases). The CDR3 consists of 16 residues. Trimming stripped 7 bases from V and 0 bases from J, with 16 bases between. From germline, CDR1 is MDHEN and CDR2 SYDVKM. The CDR3 DNA sequence: TGTGCCAGCATTTCGGGGGGGGCATATAGCAATCAGCCCCAGCATTTT. Protein product: CASISGGAYSNQPQHF.

This clone came up a few times. The rearrangement links TRBV29-1 to TRBJ2-7, with 10 bases matching TRBD2. The CDR3 is made up of 15 amino acids. From germline, CDR1 is SQVTM and CDR2 ANQGSEA. The junction had 9 bases not matched to a gene; V was cut back by 4 bases and J by 3 bases. CDR3 DNA: TGCAGCGTTGCCCCTAGCGGGAGAGGTGGCTACGAGCAGTACTTC. Protein: CSVAPSGRGGYEQYF.

The chain recombines TRBV2 with TRBJ2-7; D perhaps matches TRBD2 (6 bases). CDR3 length equals 14 residues. Germline loops: CDR1 SNHLY, CDR2 FYNNEI. Trimming stripped 6 bases from V and 0 bases from J, with 12 bases between. CDR3 amino acids: CASRRDFSSYEQYF. The DNA of the CDR3 is TGTGCCAGCAGGAGGGACTTCAGCTCCTACGAGCAGTACTTC.

In this sample, this clone turned up once. The V gene is TRBV5-1, the J gene TRBJ2-5; 7 bases align to TRBD1. The tail of the sequence fits TRBJ2-7 better, so the J call may be wrong. Germline V gene lookup returns CDR1 SGHRS and CDR2 YFSETQ. The CDR3 is 12 residues long. The CDR3 region is CASRRGGGEQYF. The CDR3 nucleotides are TGCGCCAGCCGGAGAGGGGGCGGCGAGCAGTACTTC.

This chain uses TRBV28 with TRBJ2-5; D gene ambiguous. This CDR3 is 11 amino acids long. V gave up 6 bases and J gave up 4 bases, with 6 bases separating them. Germline lookup yields CDR1 MDHEN and CDR2 SYDVKM. CDR3 coding DNA: TGTGCCAGCAGCTCCGGAGAGACCCAGTACTTC. Amino acids: CASSSGETQYF.

The chain joins TRBV12-2 to TRBJ2-1; the DNA was not compared with TRBD1, the D call given in the table. TRBV12-2 is classified as a pseudogene. The CDR3 length is 15 residues. The CDR3 DNA is TGTGCAAGTCGCTTAGTCAGGGGTTCCTACAATGAGCAGTTCTTC. This codes for CASRLVRGSYNEQFF.

This clone appeared once. One end of the junction varies from germline; a read error may be responsible. The rearrangement uses TRBV29-1 and TRBJ2-2; 12 bases are shared with TRBD1. The germline V gene has CDR1 SQVTM and CDR2 ANQGSEA. There are 19 residues in the CDR3. The CDR3 loop is CSVLGRDRGQRKNTGELLF. The CDR3 DNA reads as TGCAGCGTTCTCGGCCGGGACAGGGGGCAGAGGAAGAACACCGGGGAGCTGCTTTTT.

This clone was observed a handful of times. The chain uses TRBV7-9 and TRBJ1-1, with D perhaps TRBD1 (6 bases). The germline V and J ends were trimmed by 5 bases and 0 bases, with 16 bases remaining between them. This CDR3 has 16 residues. Germline V gives CDR1 SEHNR, CDR2 FQNEAQ (reference sequence). CDR3 nucleotides: TGTGCCAGCAGCGCCCCCGGGGGGGGCCTGAACACTGAAGCTTTCTTT. This translates into CASSAPGGGLNTEAFF.

The CDR3 sequence: CASSLGLAVGTDTQYF. CDR3 coding DNA: TGCGCCAGCAGCCTTGGACTAGCGGTGGGCACAGATACGCAGTATTTT. This rearrangement joins TRBV5-1 to TRBJ2-3, with TRBD2 identical over 10 bases. The germline gives CDR1 SGHRS, CDR2 YFSETQ. The CDR3 is made up of 16 amino acids. V lost 4 bases to trimming and J lost 1 base; unmatched junction nucleotides: 6.

The CDR3 is CASIHRGGMNTEAFF. In DNA form, the CDR3 reads TGTGCCAGCATACACAGGGGTGGAATGAACACTGAAGCTTTCTTT. The chain has TRBV28 and TRBJ1-1; TRBD1 matches 7 bases. The CDR3 covers 15 residues. From germline, CDR1 is MDHEN and CDR2 SYDVKM. V lost 7 bases to trimming and J lost 0 bases; unmatched junction nucleotides: 8.

This rearrangement joins TRBV6-5 to TRBJ2-7; unclear D gene. The V gene lost 3 bases and the J gene lost 5 bases, with 5 bases spanning the gap. The CDR3 covers 11 residues. CDR1 is MNHEY, CDR2 SVGAGI, per germline. CDR3 protein: CASSYLHEQYF. CDR3 nucleotide sequence: TGTGCCAGCAGTTATCTCCACGAGCAGTACTTC.

J is TRBJ2-3 and V is TRBV27, with 12 nucleotides matching TRBD2. This CDR3 region has 15 residues. CDR1 is MNHEY and CDR2 is SMNVEV in the germline V gene (reference sequence). Losses at the gene ends were 4 bases for V and 6 bases for J; bases not matched to a gene: 5. DNA of the CDR3: TGTGCCAGCAGTTCCCTAGCGGGGGGGCTTGATACGCAGTATTTT. Protein product: CASSSLAGGLDTQYF.

This chain uses TRBV25-1 with TRBJ2-1; possible D gene TRBD2, 6 bases. Deletions cut 6 bases from V and 1 base from J, with 16 bases between. Germline loops: CDR1 MGHDK, CDR2 SYGVNS. The CDR3 consists of 16 residues. The CDR3 coding sequence is TGTGCCAGCAGCCGGGGGACGGGTACATCCTACAATGAGCAGTTCTTC. As protein: CASSRGTGTSYNEQFF.

The chain links TRBV14 to TRBJ2-1, with D possibly matching TRBD2 (5 bases). Deletions cut 5 bases from V and 4 bases from J, with 18 bases between. The CDR3 is 16 residues long. From germline, CDR1 is SGHDN and CDR2 FVKESK. The chain's CDR3 is CASSWGLATLYNEQFF. The CDR3 DNA reads TGTGCCAGCAGCTGGGGATTAGCGACCTTATACAATGAGCAGTTCTTC.